A selection of T cell receptor beta chains follows, all from one sample in a study of cytomegalovirus exposure and HLA in healthy donors. Libraries were prepared by immunoSEQ multiplex PCR; TCRdb keeps only in-frame clonotypes and omits some of them. Of 100,000 or so clones in the sample, about 80% are singletons; the top ten hold about 4%. Sequences were obtained from PBMCs. The receptors originated from a man between 35 and 55 years old in good health and CMV-seronegative. Each CDR3 is given with its conserved first and last residue. The D gene is left open where the match is weak. Not every row has a clone size; where given, it reads once, few, many or a size class.

clone size,J gene,V gene,D gene,CDR3 DNA,CDR3 protein
NA,TRBJ1-5,TRBV7-6,NA,TGTGCCAGCAGCTTAGACCCTCTAAACAGGGTAGGGGATCAGCCCCAGCATTTT,CASSLDPLNRVGDQPQHF
NA,TRBJ2-2,TRBV28,TRBD1,TGTGCCAGCAGACGGACAGGGGGAACCGGGGAGCTGTTTTTT,CASRRTGGTGELFF
NA,TRBJ2-7,TRBV6-1,TRBD2,TGTGCCAGCAACCCGGGGGGGGCCCCCTACGAGCAGTACTTC,CASNPGGAPYEQYF
NA,TRBJ1-1,TRBV11-2,NA,TGTGCCAGCAGCTTACTGGGAGGGAACGCTGAAGCTTTCTTT,CASSLLGGNAEAFF
NA,TRBJ1-5,TRBV18,TRBD1,TGTGCCAGCTCACCGCCGCGGACAGGGGCGAACCAGCCCCAGCATTTT,CASSPPRTGANQPQHF
NA,TRBJ1-1,TRBV6-5,NA,TGTGCCACCCAACCTCGGACAGTAACTTACACTGAAGCTTTCTTT,CATQPRTVTYTEAFF
NA,TRBJ2-7,TRBV6-1,TRBD1,TGTGCCAGCAGTGAGTCCGGGACAGGGATCTACGAGCAGTACTTC,CASSESGTGIYEQYF
few,TRBJ1-1,TRBV7-2,NA,TGTGCCAGCAGCTTTGGGGCCGTAGTCTCTGAAGCTTTCTTT,CASSFGAVVSEAFF
NA,TRBJ2-4,TRBV18,TRBD1,TGTGCCAGCTCACCCGGTCTTCGGGACAGAAAAAACATTCAGTACTTC,CASSPGLRDRKNIQYF
NA,TRBJ1-1,TRBV7-9,NA,TGTGCCAGCAGCCCTGGCAGGGACACTGAAGCTTTCTTT,CASSPGRDTEAFF
NA,TRBJ2-1,TRBV10-1,NA,TGCGCCAGCAGTGAGTCAGCGCGGATAGGTAATGAGCAGTTCTTC,CASSESARIGNEQFF
NA,TRBJ1-4,TRBV28,NA,TGTGCCAGCAGTTTATATGGCGGCAGGGGAAATGAAAAACTGTTTTTT,CASSLYGGRGNEKLFF
NA,TRBJ2-5,TRBV7-3,NA,TGTGCCAGCAGCCGAGGGGGTTCCCAAGAGACCCAGTACTTC,CASSRGGSQETQYF
NA,TRBJ2-5,TRBV5-6,NA,TGTGCCAGCACCTCCGAGGCAGGGCTGGTGGAGACCCAGTACTTC,CASTSEAGLVETQYF
NA,TRBJ2-3,TRBV19,TRBD2,TGTGCCAGTAGTATAGATCTCGCGGGGGAAACAGATACGCAGTATTTT,CASSIDLAGETDTQYF
NA,TRBJ2-2,TRBV5-1,NA,TGCGCCAGCAGCGGAGAGGCGGGGAACACCGGGGAGCTGTTTTTT,CASSGEAGNTGELFF
NA,TRBJ1-4,TRBV7-8,TRBD1,TGTGCCAGCAGCCATTATCTCGTGAGACGAACAGGGGCGGGAGAAAAACTGTTTTTT,CASSHYLVRRTGAGEKLFF
NA,TRBJ2-7,TRBV6-1,TRBD1,TGTGCCAGCAGTGAAGCGAGTCGACAGGGCTACGAGCAGTACTTC,CASSEASRQGYEQYF
NA,TRBJ2-6,TRBV19,NA,TGTGCCAGTAGTGCCACGCGCTCTGGGGCCAACGTCCTGACTTTC,CASSATRSGANVLTF
NA,TRBJ1-1,TRBV28,TRBD1,TGTGCCAGCTCCTCATCGGGACAGTTGAACACTGAAGCTTTCTTT,CASSSSGQLNTEAFF
NA,TRBJ2-2,TRBV29-1,NA,TGCAGCCGCGGGAACACCGGGGAGCTGTTTTTT,CSRGNTGELFF
NA,TRBJ1-5,TRBV4-3,NA,TGCGCCAGCAGCCAAGATCCAGGGCGATATCAGCCCCAGCATTTT,CASSQDPGRYQPQHF
NA,TRBJ1-2,TRBV6-6,NA,TGTGCCAGCAGCTTGGGGCCTAACTATGGCTACACCTTC,CASSLGPNYGYTF
NA,TRBJ2-4,TRBV6-5,NA,TGTGCCAGCAGTTACTCTAGTCGGAGAAACATTCAGTACTTC,CASSYSSRRNIQYF
NA,TRBJ2-7,TRBV25-1,NA,TGTGCCAGCAGTGGACCAGGGCGATACGAGCAGTACTTC,CASSGPGRYEQYF
NA,TRBJ1-4,TRBV4-3,NA,TGCGCCAGCAGCCAAGGATTGGCAGGGGCTAATGAAAAACTGTTTTTT,CASSQGLAGANEKLFF